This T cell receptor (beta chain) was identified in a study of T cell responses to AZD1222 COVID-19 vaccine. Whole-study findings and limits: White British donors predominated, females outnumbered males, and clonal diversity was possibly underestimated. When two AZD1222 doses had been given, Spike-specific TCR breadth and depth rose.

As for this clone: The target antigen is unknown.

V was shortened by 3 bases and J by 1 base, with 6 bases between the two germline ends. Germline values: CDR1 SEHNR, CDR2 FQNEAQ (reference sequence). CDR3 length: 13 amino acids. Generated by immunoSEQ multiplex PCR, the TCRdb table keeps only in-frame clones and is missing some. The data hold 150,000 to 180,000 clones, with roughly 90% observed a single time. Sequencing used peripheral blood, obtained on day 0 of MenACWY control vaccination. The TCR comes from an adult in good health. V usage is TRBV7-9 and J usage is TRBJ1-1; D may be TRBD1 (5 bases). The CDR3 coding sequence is TGTGCCAGCAGCTTTACAGGGAACACTGAAGCTTTCTTT. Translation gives CASSFTGNTEAFF.